This TCR beta chain was captured in a study of CD8+ T cells in alopecia areata. Study-level background: Tofacitinib was given for 6 to 18 months, then stopped for 6 months. Study-wide findings and caveats: Scalp clonality and expanded CD8+ clones among the top 100 showed significant decreases with tofacitinib.

As concerns this clone: Its antigen is currently unknown.

Following RNA extraction, reverse transcription yielded cDNA that acted as the sequencing template. Assay: immunoSEQ multiplex PCR; the TCRdb copy retains only in-frame clones and omits some. The data show approximately 210,000 clones, roughly 66% seen once. The CDR3 contains 14 residues. V lost 7 bases to trimming and J lost 0 bases, with 13 bases between them. Germline CDR1 is MNHNS and CDR2 is SASEGT. Indicated treatment: oral pan-JAK inhibitor, 5-10 mg twice daily. Researchers gathered lesional scalp punch biopsies and peripheral blood from patients with alopecia areata. The receptor was derived from a human donor with alopecia areata. Sequencing was performed on CD4+ T cells sorted from blood, taken at approximately week 42, from a patient treated with tofacitinib. The gene calls are TRBV6-1 and TRBJ2-7; no clear D. CDR3 amino acids: CASTPPWRSYEQYF. The CDR3 DNA follows: TGTGCCAGCACCCCCCCGTGGCGCTCCTACGAGCAGTACTTC.